The 18 T cell receptor beta chains listed next were all sequenced from one sample in a study of early T cells in non-severe SARS-CoV-2 infection. TCRdb re-derived calls from the 5' RACE reads in MiXCR, one entry per CDR3 protein. The sample comprises fewer than 90,000 distinct CDR3 sequences, 11% to 15% of which are singletons, and roughly 11% rests with the top ten. The specimen was whole blood. These receptors originate from an adult who was a healthcare worker with PCR-confirmed SARS-CoV-2 infection or an uninfected control (not recorded which).

The chain has TRBV12-3 or TRBV12-4 and TRBJ1-2; perhaps TRBD1 as D (5 bases). There are 17 residues in the CDR3. Trimming took off 4 bases at V and 0 bases at J, with 18 bases between the two ends. CDR3 bases: TGTGCCAGCAGTTCAACCGGGACGGTGAAAGCTAACTATGGCTACACCTTC. Translated: CASSSTGTVKANYGYTF.

This clonotype has only a few counts. The germline gene is not matched at one end of the junction; a read error may be the cause. CDR3 in amino acids: CSVGNGQFF. CDR3 in DNA: TGCAGCGTTGGGAATGGGCAGTTCTTC. The chain recombines TRBV29-1 with TRBJ2-1, with no clear D. CDR1 and CDR2 (germline): SQVTM, ANQGSEA. There are 9 residues in the CDR3.

This clonotype was observed a handful of times. The chain joins TRBV2 to TRBJ1-6, with TRBD1 as a possible D gene (6 bases). V lost 7 bases to trimming and J lost 11 bases, with 12 bases between them. The CDR3 runs to 12 residues. Germline V gene lookup returns CDR1 SNHLY and CDR2 FYNNEI. The CDR3, as DNA: TGTGCCAGCACCCTACAGGGCGCACCCCTCCACTTT. Translated: CASTLQGAPLHF.

The genes are TRBV28 and TRBJ2-5; TRBD1 might be the D (5 bases). V lost 3 bases and J lost 2, with 10 bases in between. The CDR3 consists of 14 residues. The germline V gene encodes CDR1 MDHEN and CDR2 SYDVKM. The CDR3 sequence is CASSFEDIQETQYF. CDR3 in DNA: TGTGCCAGCAGTTTCGAGGACATACAAGAGACCCAGTACTTC.

This clonotype has a handful of counts. V is TRBV7-9 and J is TRBJ2-7; 11 nucleotides match TRBD2. This CDR3 has 15 residues. Trimming at V came to 5 bases and at J to 3 bases, leaving 6 bases not matched to a gene. Germline CDR1 is SEHNR and CDR2 is FQNEAQ (reference sequence). The chain's CDR3 is CASSRTGTSGYEQYF. Here the CDR3 DNA reads TGTGCCAGCAGCCGCACCGGGACTAGCGGCTACGAGCAGTACTTC. Full variable domain (rest looked up from reference TRBV7-9 and TRBJ2-7): DTGVSQNPRHKITKRGQNVTFRCDPISEHNRLYWYRQTLGQGPEFLTYFQNEAQLEKSRLLSDRFSAERPKGSFSTLEIQRTEQGDSAMYLCASSRTGTSGYEQYFGPGTRLTVT.

This clonotype turned up a few times. V gene TRBV12-3 or TRBV12-4 combines with J gene TRBJ2-1; D gene unclear. The CDR3 is 11 residues long. V lost 6 bases and J 5 bases, leaving 5 bases between the germline ends. The chain's CDR3 is CASRLDNEQFF. CDR3 coding DNA: TGTGCCAGCAGGCTTGACAATGAGCAGTTCTTC.

This clonotype was detected ten times or more. The CDR3 reads CASQTAGRPFYGYTF. CDR3 nucleotide sequence: TGTGCCAGCCAGACAGCGGGGCGCCCCTTCTATGGCTACACCTTC. J is TRBJ1-2 and V is TRBV28; D perhaps matches TRBD1 (5 bases). The length of the CDR3 is 15 residues. V was cut by 8 bases and J by 4 bases, with 20 bases left in between. The germline gives CDR1 MDHEN, CDR2 SYDVKM.

CDR3: CSARGLAGDSYEQYF. The CDR3 nucleotides read TGCAGTGCTAGAGGACTAGCGGGGGATTCCTACGAGCAGTACTTC. This rearrangement joins TRBV20-1 to TRBJ2-7, with 12 positions matching TRBD2. V was pared by 1 base and J by 1 base, with 2 bases of the junction left unmatched. CDR1 DFQATT and CDR2 SNEGSKA come from the germline V gene (reference sequence). The CDR3 sequence is 15 residues long.

This clonotype was counted a few times. CDR3 protein: CASSQRQGRDQPQHF. The CDR3 DNA follows: TGCGCCAGCAGCCAGAGACAGGGACGGGATCAGCCCCAGCATTTT. The chain links TRBV4-1 to TRBJ1-5; 7 positions match TRBD1. V shed 3 bases and J 5 bases; nucleotides not matched to a gene: 7. Germline values: CDR1 MGHRA, CDR2 YSYEKL. The CDR3 length is 15 residues.

This clonotype was seen a few times. J is TRBJ1-2 and V is TRBV12-3 or TRBV12-4; D is ambiguous. The CDR3 has 12 amino acids. With 5 bases removed from V and 4 bases from J, the gap between germline ends came to 8 bases. The CDR3 sequence is CASSAGLYGYTF. In nucleotides, the CDR3 is TGTGCCAGCAGTGCGGGCCTCTATGGCTACACCTTC.

This clonotype was counted only a few times. V and J are TRBV10-2 and TRBJ1-2; D remains unclear. Per the germline V gene, CDR1 is WSHSY and CDR2 is SAAADI. The CDR3 is 11 amino acids. The V end was cut by 2 bases, the J end by 4 bases, with 2 bases between. The CDR3 DNA sequence: TGCGCCAGCAGTGAGAGCTATGGCTACACCTTC. Translated, it gives CASSESYGYTF.

The gene calls are TRBV5-4 and TRBJ1-4, with D perhaps matching TRBD1 (5 bases). This CDR3 spans 14 amino acids. Germline V gene data show CDR1 as SGHNT and CDR2 as YYREEE (reference sequence). Trimming removed 4 bases from V and 4 bases from J, with 11 bases in between. The DNA of the CDR3 is TGTGCCAGCAGCCTCGACAGACATAATGAAAAACTGTTTTTT. Its translation is CASSLDRHNEKLFF.

In this sample, this clonotype turned up a few times. The genes are TRBV3-1 and TRBJ2-1, with 8 bases matching TRBD2. The CDR3 sequence is 15 residues long. The trim removed 2 bases at V and 8 bases at J, leaving 8 bases unmatched. Germline lookup yields CDR1 LGHDT and CDR2 YNNKEL (reference sequence). CDR3 DNA: TGTGCCAGCAGCCAATTAGCACGGGGGGGCGATGAGCAGTTCTTC. Translated, it gives CASSQLARGGDEQFF.

This clonotype was found many times. The CDR3 sequence is CASSLDGPRAFF. The DNA for the CDR3 is TGTGCCAGCAGCTTAGATGGGCCGCGGGCTTTCTTT. The J gene is TRBJ1-1, the V gene TRBV7-2; the D is unclear. Germline V CDR1 and CDR2: SGHTA, FQGNSA. The CDR3 has 12 residues. V lost 1 base and J 11 bases, leaving 11 bases between the germline ends.

The table lists this clonotype with a few counts. This CDR3 is CASSLGDTGTDTQYF. CDR3 DNA sequence: TGTGCCAGCAGCTTAGGGGACACGGGGACAGATACGCAGTATTTT. The chain has TRBV7-9 and TRBJ2-3, with D perhaps matching TRBD1 (6 bases). The CDR3 runs 15 residues. Germline CDR1 reads SEHNR; CDR2 reads FQNEAQ (reference sequence). Trimming took 1 base from V and 3 from J, leaving 11 bases between them.

The rearrangement uses TRBV7-9 and TRBJ2-3, with D maybe TRBD1 (5 bases). Trimming took 2 bases from V and 7 from J, leaving 7 bases between them. The CDR3 contains 12 residues. Germline V gives CDR1 SEHNR, CDR2 FQNEAQ (reference sequence). The CDR3 loop is CASSLQGNTQYF. In nucleotides, the CDR3 is TGTGCCAGCAGCTTACAGGGAAATACGCAGTATTTT.

The gene calls are TRBV9 and TRBJ2-1, with a tentative D call TRBD1 (6 bases). V lost 1 base to trimming and J lost 0 bases, with 11 bases between them. This CDR3 is built from 16 residues. Germline CDR1 reads SGDLS; CDR2 reads YYNGEE. The DNA for the CDR3 is TGTGCCAGCAGCGTAACAGGGTATTCCTCCTACAATGAGCAGTTCTTC. This encodes CASSVTGYSSYNEQFF.

This clonotype was counted between two and nine times. The CDR3, as DNA: TGTGCCAGTAGTATACTAGCGGGGGGGACCAACACCGGGGAGCTGTTTTTT. This translates into CASSILAGGTNTGELFF. The chain combines TRBV19 with TRBJ2-2; 12 bases agree with TRBD2. Losses at the gene ends were 2 bases for V and 2 bases for J; bases not matched to a gene: 3. The CDR3 runs to 17 residues. Looked up from germline, CDR1 is LNHDA and CDR2 is SQIVND (reference sequence).